This T cell receptor beta chain was captured by sequencing in a study of breast tumors, draining lymph nodes, adjacent tissues. Regarding this clonotype: Its target is unknown. A read error may produce the germline difference seen at one junction end.

This CDR3 is 18 amino acids long. Per the germline V gene, CDR1 is MGHRA and CDR2 is YSYEKL. TCRdb processed the multiplex PCR reads anew with MiXCR; each CDR3 protein has one entry. The table includes 83,000 or so distinct CDR3 sequences, about 21% detected once. The study's findings and limits: The data were judged consistent with most tumor T cells coming from lymph node and expanding in tumor. Compared with lymph nodes, tumors were less diverse; compared with nontumor tissue, more.

Samples came from axillary lymph nodes draining the breast cancer. The V gene is TRBV4-1, the J gene TRBJ2-3, with D perhaps assigned TRBD1 or TRBD2 (5 bases each). The sample was axillary lymph node tissue. This TCR derives from a female donor with breast cancer. Some clones in this sample may be carry-over from other donors' samples. CDR3 in amino acids: CASGQVLGRNTSTDTQYF. The CDR3 DNA follows: TGCGCCAGCGGCCAAGTTCTGGGACGAAATACTAGCACAGATACGCAGTATTTT.